This T cell receptor (beta chain) was identified during a study of post-analysis software for immune sequencing data. For the study at large: Relapsing-remitting, secondary progressive and progressive-relapsing forms made up the multiple sclerosis disease courses. Overall study findings and caveats: Co-batched samples clustered tightly together by F measure. Relative to controls, patients had five TRBV segments at higher frequency, with TRBV5-6, TRBV5-1 and TRBV20-1 among these. The normalized Chao1 diversity of multiple sclerosis patients was significantly lower than that of controls.

Libraries were made from TCR beta cDNA, and they carried unique molecular identifiers. Researchers reported 550,000 or so cDNA molecules coming from around 1 to 9.1 million T cells. TCRdb re-analysed the PCR reads in MiXCR, keeping a single row per CDR3 protein. This table holds 750,000 to 950,000 distinct CDR3 sequences, more than 45% found once. This clonotype was seen a few times. Its antigen is undetermined. CDR1 is KGHDR, CDR2 SFDVKD, per germline. The CDR3 has 17 residues. V lost 1 base and J lost 3; bases outside the gene matches: 4. Source material: blood. The receptor was isolated from a girl between 5 and 17 years old with multiple sclerosis. This sequence joins TRBV24-1 and TRBJ2-2; TRBD2 agrees at 10 bases. The CDR3 sequence is CATSDFGTSDYTGELFF. The CDR3 DNA sequence: TGTGCCACCAGTGATTTTGGGACTAGCGACTACACCGGGGAGCTGTTTTTT.